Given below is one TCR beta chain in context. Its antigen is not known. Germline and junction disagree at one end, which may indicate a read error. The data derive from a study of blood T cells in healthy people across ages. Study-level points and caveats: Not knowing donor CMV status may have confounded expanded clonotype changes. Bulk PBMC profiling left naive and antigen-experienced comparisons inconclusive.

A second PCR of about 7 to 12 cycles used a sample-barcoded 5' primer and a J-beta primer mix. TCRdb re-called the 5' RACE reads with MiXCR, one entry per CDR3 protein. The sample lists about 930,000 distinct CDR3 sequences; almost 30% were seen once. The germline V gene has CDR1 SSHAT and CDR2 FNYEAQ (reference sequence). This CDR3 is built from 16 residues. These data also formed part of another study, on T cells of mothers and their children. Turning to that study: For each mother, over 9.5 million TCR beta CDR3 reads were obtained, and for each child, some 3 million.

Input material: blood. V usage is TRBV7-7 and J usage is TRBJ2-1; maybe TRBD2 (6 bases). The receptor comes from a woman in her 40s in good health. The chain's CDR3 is CASSLGPAGPDNEQFF. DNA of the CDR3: TGTGCTAGCAGCTTAGGGCCGGCGGGGCCCGACAATGAGCAGTTCTTC. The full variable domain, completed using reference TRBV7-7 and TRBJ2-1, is GAGVSQSPRYKVTKRGQDVTLRCDPISSHATLYWYQQALGQGPEFLTYFNYEAQPDKSGLPSDRFSAERPEGSISTLTIQRTEQRDSAMYRCASSLGPAGPDNEQFFGPGTRLTVL.